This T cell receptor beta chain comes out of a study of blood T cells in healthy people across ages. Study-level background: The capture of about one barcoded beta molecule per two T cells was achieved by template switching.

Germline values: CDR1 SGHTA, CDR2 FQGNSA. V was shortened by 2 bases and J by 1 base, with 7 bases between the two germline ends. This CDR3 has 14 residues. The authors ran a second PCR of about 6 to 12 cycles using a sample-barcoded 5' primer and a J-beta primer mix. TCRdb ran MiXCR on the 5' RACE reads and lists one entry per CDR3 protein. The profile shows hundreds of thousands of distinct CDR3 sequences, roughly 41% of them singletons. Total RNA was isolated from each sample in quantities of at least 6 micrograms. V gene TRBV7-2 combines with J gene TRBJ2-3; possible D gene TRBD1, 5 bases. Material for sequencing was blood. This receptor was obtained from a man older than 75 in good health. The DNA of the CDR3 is TGTGCCAGCAGCTTAACAGGACGCACAGATACGCAGTATTTT. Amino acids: CASSLTGRTDTQYF.